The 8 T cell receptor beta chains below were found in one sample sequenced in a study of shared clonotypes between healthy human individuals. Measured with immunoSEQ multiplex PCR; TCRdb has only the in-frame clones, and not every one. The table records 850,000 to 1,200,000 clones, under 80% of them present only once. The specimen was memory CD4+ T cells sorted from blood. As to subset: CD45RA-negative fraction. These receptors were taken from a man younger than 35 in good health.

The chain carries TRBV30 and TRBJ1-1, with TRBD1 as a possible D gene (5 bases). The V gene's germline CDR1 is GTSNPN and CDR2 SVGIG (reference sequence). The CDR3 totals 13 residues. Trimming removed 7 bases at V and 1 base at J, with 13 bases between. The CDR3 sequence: CAYGQGGNTEAFF. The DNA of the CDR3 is TGTGCCTATGGGCAGGGAGGGAACACTGAAGCTTTCTTT.

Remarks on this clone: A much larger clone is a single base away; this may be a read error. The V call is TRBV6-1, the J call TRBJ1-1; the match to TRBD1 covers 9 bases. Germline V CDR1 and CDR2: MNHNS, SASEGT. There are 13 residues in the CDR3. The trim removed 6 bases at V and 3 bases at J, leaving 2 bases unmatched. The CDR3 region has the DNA TGTGCCAGCAGGCGACAGGGGGACACTGAAGCTTTCTTT. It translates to CASRRQGDTEAFF.

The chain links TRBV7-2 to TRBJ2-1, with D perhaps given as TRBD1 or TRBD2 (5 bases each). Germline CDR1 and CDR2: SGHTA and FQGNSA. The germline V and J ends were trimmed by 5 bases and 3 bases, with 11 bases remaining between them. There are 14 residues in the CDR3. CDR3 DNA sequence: TGTGCCAGCAGCCTCGGGACCAACTACAATGAGCAGTTCTTC. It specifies CASSLGTNYNEQFF.

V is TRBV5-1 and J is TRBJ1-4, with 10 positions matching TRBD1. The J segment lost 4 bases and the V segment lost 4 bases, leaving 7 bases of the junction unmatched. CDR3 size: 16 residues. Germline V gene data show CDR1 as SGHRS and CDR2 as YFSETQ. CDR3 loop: CASSLLTGGFNEKLFF. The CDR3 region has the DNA TGCGCCAGCAGCCTTTTGACAGGGGGCTTTAATGAAAAACTGTTTTTT.

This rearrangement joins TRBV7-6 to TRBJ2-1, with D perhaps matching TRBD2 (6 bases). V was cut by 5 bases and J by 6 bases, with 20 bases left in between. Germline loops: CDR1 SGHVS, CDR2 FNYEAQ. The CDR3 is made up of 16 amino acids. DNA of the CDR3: TGTGCCAGCAGCCCGGGTTTTCGGAGGGGAATCAATGAGCAGTTCTTC. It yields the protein CASSPGFRRGINEQFF.

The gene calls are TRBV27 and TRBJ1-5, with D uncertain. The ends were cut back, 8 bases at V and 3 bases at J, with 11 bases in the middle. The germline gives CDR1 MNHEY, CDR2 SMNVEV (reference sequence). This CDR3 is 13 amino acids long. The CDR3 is CASAWTLNQPQHF. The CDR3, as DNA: TGTGCCAGCGCATGGACGCTCAATCAGCCCCAGCATTTT.

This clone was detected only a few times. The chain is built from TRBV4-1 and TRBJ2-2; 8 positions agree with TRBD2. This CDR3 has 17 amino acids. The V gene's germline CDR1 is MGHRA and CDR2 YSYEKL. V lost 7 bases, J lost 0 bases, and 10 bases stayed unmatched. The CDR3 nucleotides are TGCGCCAGCAACCCCGCGGGGGGAATCGCGAACACCGGGGAGCTGTTTTTT. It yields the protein CASNPAGGIANTGELFF.

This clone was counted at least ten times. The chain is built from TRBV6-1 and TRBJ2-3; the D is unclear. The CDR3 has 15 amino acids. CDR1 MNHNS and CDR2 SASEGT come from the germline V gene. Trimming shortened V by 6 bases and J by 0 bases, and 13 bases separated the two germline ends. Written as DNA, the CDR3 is TGTGCCAGCAGGGCCGGGCTTACTAGCACAGATACGCAGTATTTT. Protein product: CASRAGLTSTDTQYF.